The TCR beta chain under discussion was sequenced for a study of CD8+ T cells in alopecia areata. It was cDNA, reverse transcribed from extracted RNA, that served as the sequencing template. Sequenced by immunoSEQ multiplex PCR; TCRdb stores in-frame clones only, minus some. Found here are 160,000 or so clones, about three fifths of them singletons; the top ten hold approximately 0.9%. The treatment was: oral pan-JAK inhibitor, 5-10 mg twice daily. Germline CDR1 is SGHAT and CDR2 is FQNNGV. With V trimmed by 1 base and J by 1 base, 3 bases remained unmatched. The CDR3 spans 15 residues. The V and J genes are TRBV11-2 and TRBJ2-7; 8 nucleotides match TRBD2. The sequences come from CD4+ T cells sorted from blood, collected at week 4, from a patient treated with tofacitinib. The clonotype comes from a human donor with alopecia areata. This CDR3 reads CASSLGGGTSYEQYF. The CDR3 DNA reads as TGTGCCAGCAGCTTAGGCGGGGGGACTTCCTACGAGCAGTACTTC.